This TCR beta chain was profiled in a study of CD4+ T cells in melanoma. The CDR3 is made up of 15 amino acids. Germline V lookup: CDR1 MNHEY, CDR2 SVGAGI. V lost 7 bases to trimming and J lost 0 bases; unmatched junction nucleotides: 6. Whole-study results and caveats: A reported correlation linked neoantigen-specific CD4+ T cells to CD8+, macrophage and B cell function. Neoantigen-specific CD4+ T cells in melanoma reportedly had diverse differentiation states.

Points on this clone: Antigen: not known.

The assay was immunoSEQ multiplex PCR, and TCRdb's table has in-frame clones only and misses some. The data show 140,000 or so clones, 85% to 95% seen once. This chain links TRBV6-5 with TRBJ2-3; 8 bases fit TRBD1. This receptor was identified in a human donor with melanoma. The CDR3 DNA is TGTGCCAGCACCGGGACAGGAACTAGCACAGATACGCAGTATTTT. Amino acids: CASTGTGTSTDTQYF.